This T cell receptor (beta chain) was captured by sequencing in a study of radiotherapy plus CTLA-4 blockade in lung cancer. Background on the study: Objective responses were documented in around 19% of patients, with disease control in around 30%. Study-wide results and limits: Blood TCR clones of tumor origin expanded after radiotherapy plus ipilimumab.

Trimming took 8 bases from V and 7 from J, leaving 14 bases between them. CDR3 size: 11 residues. Germline-derived CDR1 and CDR2 are DFQATT and SNEGSKA (reference sequence). With regard to this clone: As yet, its antigen is unknown.

Measured with immunoSEQ multiplex PCR; TCRdb has only the in-frame clones, and not every one. The sample gives over 100,000 clones, 70% to 85% of which show up once; roughly 3.5% is in the top ten. Material: peripheral blood, obtained from a patient treated with radiotherapy plus ipilimumab. This TCR came from a human donor with non-small cell lung cancer that progressed on radiotherapy plus ipilimumab. Some clones in this sample may be carry-over from other donors' samples. This chain connects TRBV20-1 to TRBJ1-1; the D gene is possibly TRBD1 (5 bases). The CDR3, as DNA: TGCAGTACAGAAGGGACGGATGAAGCTTTCTTT. Translating gives CSTEGTDEAFF.